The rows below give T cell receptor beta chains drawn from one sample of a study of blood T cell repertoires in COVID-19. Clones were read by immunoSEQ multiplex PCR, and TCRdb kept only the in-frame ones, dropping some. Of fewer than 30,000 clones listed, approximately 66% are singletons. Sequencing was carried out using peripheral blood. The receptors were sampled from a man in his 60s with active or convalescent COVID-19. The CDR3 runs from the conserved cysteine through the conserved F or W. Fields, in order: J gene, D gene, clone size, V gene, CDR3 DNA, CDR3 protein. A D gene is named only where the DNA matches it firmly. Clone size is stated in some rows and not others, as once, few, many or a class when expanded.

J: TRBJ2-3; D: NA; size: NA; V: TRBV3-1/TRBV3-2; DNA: TGTGCCAGCAGCCAGCACCCTTCGGGTACGCAGTATTTT; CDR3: CASSQHPSGTQYF
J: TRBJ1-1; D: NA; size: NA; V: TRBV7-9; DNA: TGTGCCAGCAGCTTAGCTTCGGGGACTACCCAAGGTGAAGCTTTCTTT; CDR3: CASSLASGTTQGEAFF
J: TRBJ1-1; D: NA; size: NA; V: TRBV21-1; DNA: TGTGCCAGCAGCAAAAATGGCAGGATAAACACTGAAGCTTTCTTT; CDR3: CASSKNGRINTEAFF
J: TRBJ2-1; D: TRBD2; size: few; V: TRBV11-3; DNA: TGTGCCAGCAGCTTAGGGACTAGCGGGAGTAAGGCTGAGCAGTTCTTC; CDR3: CASSLGTSGSKAEQFF
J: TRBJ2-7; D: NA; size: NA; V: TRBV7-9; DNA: TGTGCCAGCAACGCCTGGGGTGGAGGGGCAAGTGAGCAGTACTTC; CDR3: CASNAWGGGASEQYF
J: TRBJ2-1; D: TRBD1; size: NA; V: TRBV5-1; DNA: TGCGCCAGCAGCAGGACAGGACAAAGGCCCTACAATGAGCAGTTCTTC; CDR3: CASSRTGQRPYNEQFF
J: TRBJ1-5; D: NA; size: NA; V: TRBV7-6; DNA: TGTGCCAGCAGGCCCGACTCTACCGGGCCCCAGCATTTT; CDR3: CASRPDSTGPQHF
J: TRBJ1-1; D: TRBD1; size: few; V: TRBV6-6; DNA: TGTGCCAGCAGTGACACAGGGGCCCCGAACACTGAAGCTTTCTTT; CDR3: CASSDTGAPNTEAFF
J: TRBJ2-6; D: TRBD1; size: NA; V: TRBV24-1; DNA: TGTGCCACCAGCCCAGGGGGCAGGGTATCTGGGGCCAACGTCCTGACTTTC; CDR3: CATSPGGRVSGANVLTF
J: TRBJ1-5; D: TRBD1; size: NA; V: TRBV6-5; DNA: TGTGCCAGCAGCCTTGGACAGGGGGTAAATCAGCCCCAGCATTTT; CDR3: CASSLGQGVNQPQHF
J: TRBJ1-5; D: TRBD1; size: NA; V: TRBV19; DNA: TGTGCCAGTAGCACGGGACAGAACAATCAGCCCCAGCATTTT; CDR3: CASSTGQNNQPQHF
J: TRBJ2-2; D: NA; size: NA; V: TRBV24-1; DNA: TGTGCCACCAATCCCCCTATATACAGCGGGGAGCTGTTTTTT; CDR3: CATNPPIYSGELFF
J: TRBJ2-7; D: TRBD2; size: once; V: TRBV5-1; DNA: TGCGCCAGCAGCCCGGGGGGACTAGCGGGAACTCTCTACGAGCAGTACTTC; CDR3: CASSPGGLAGTLYEQYF
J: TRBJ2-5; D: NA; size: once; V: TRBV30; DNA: TGTGCCTGGAGTGTACTTCAGGGCTACCAAGAGACCCAGTACTTC; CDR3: CAWSVLQGYQETQYF
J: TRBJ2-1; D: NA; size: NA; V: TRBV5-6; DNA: TGTGCCAGCAGCTTGCCCAGGGCGAATCGGAATGAGCAGTTCTTC; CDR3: CASSLPRANRNEQFF
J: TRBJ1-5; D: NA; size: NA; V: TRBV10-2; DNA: TGCGCCAGCAGTGATCAGGGTCAGCCCCAGCATTTT; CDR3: CASSDQGQPQHF
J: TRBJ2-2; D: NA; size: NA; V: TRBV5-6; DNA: TGTGCCAGCAGCTTGGTTAGCTCGGACACCGGGGAGCTGTTTTTT; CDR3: CASSLVSSDTGELFF
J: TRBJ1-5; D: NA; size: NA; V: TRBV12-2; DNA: TGTGCAAGTCTCCAGGGGACAGGGATTAGCAATCAGCCCCAGCATTTT; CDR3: CASLQGTGISNQPQHF
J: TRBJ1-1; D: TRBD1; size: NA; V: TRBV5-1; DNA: TGCGCCAGTTACAGGGGGCGAGGGAACACTGAAGCTTTCTTT; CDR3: CASYRGRGNTEAFF
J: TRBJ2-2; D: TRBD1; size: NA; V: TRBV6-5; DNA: TGTGCCACCAAACAGGGGGTCGGCACCGGGGAGCTGTTTTTT; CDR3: CATKQGVGTGELFF
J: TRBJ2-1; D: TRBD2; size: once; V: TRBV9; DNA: TGTGCCAGCAGCGCTTATGGGACTAGCGCAGGTAATGAGCAGTTCTTC; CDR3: CASSAYGTSAGNEQFF
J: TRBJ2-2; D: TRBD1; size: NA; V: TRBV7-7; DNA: TGTGCTAGCAGCCCAGGGACAGGGAGCACCGGGGAGCTGTTTTTT; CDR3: CASSPGTGSTGELFF
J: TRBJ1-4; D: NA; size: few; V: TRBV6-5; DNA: TGTGCCAGCAGGGGCTCAGATATGGGAGGTGAAAAACTGTTTTTT; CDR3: CASRGSDMGGEKLFF
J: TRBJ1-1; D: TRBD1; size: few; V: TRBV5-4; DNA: TGTGCCAGCAGCTTCCCCAGGGGGCGATCTGGTGAAGCTTTCTTT; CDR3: CASSFPRGRSGEAFF
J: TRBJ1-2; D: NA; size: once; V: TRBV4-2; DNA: TGTGCCAGCAGCCAAGAGGAGGCAGGGGTCGGTGGCTACACCTTC; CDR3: CASSQEEAGVGGYTF
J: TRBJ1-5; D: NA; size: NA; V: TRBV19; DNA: TGTGCCAGTAGCGACCAGGGGATACGGCAGCCCCAGCATTTT; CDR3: CASSDQGIRQPQHF
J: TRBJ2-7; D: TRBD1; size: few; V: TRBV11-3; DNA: TGTGCCAGCAGCCCCTGGGACAGGCCCTACGAGCAGTACTTC; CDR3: CASSPWDRPYEQYF
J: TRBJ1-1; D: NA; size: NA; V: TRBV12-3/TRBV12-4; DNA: TGTGCCAGCACCTCCCAAGCAGGGTCTGAAGCTTTCTTT; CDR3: CASTSQAGSEAFF
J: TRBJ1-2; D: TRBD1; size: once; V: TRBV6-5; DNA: TGTGCCAGCAGCAGGGGGCCCAACTATGGCTACACCTTC; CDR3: CASSRGPNYGYTF
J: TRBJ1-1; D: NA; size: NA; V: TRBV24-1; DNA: TGTGCCACCAGGGCACGGCAGGGTACTGAAGCTTTCTTT; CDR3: CATRARQGTEAFF
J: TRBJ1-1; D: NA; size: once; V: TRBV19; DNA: TGTGCCAGTAACAGGGCGGGTGAAGCTTTCTTT; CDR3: CASNRAGEAFF
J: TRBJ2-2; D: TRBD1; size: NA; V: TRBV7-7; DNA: TGTGCTAGCAGCTTAGGTTCTGGGACAGGGACCGGGGAGCTGTTTTTT; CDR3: CASSLGSGTGTGELFF
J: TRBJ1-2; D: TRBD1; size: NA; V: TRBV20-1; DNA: TGCAGTGCCGAAGGGGGCGGCGGCTACACCTTC; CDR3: CSAEGGGGYTF
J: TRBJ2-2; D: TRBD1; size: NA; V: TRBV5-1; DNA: TGCGCCAGCAGCCCGACAGGGGGAGGAGGCGGGGAGCTGTTTTTT; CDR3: CASSPTGGGGGELFF
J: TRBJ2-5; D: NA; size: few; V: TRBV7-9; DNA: TGTGCCAGCAGCTTAGGAGGGGGCGCGGGGGAGACCCAGTACTTC; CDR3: CASSLGGGAGETQYF
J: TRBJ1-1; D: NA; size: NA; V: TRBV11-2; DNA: TGTGCCAGCAGCCTCCTTGGAGTGAACACTGAAGCTTTCTTT; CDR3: CASSLLGVNTEAFF
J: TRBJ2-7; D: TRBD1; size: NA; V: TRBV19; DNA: TGTGCCAGTAGCCTCCAGGGGGCCCTCTACGAGCAGTACTTC; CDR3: CASSLQGALYEQYF
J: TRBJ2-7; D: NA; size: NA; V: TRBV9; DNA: TGTGCCAGCAGCGTAGACGGGGGTGGAACCTACGAGCAGTACTTC; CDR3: CASSVDGGGTYEQYF
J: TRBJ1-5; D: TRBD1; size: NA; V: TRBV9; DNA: TGTGCCAGCAGCGCCGGACAGGGCCTCAATCAGCCCCAGCATTTT; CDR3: CASSAGQGLNQPQHF
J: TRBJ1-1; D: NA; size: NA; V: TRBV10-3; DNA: TGTGCCATCACCCGGGACGGACTTTCTCTGGGAGGCACTGAAGCTTTCTTT; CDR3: CAITRDGLSLGGTEAFF
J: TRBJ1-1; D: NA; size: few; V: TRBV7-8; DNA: TGTGCCAGCAGCTTTTCGGGGTTCGGGGTTGAAGCTTTCTTT; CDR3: CASSFSGFGVEAFF
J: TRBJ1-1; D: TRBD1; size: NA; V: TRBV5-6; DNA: TGTGCCAGCAGCTTGACAGGGGGCCCCCTGAACACTGAAGCTTTCTTT; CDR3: CASSLTGGPLNTEAFF
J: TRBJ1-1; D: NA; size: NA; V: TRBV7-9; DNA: TGTGCCAGCAGCCAGGGGACAATCGGGGCTTTCTTT; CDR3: CASSQGTIGAFF
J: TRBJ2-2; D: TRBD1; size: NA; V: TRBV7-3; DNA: TGTGCCAGCAGCCCCCGGACAGGGACCGGGGAGCTGTTTTTT; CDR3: CASSPRTGTGELFF
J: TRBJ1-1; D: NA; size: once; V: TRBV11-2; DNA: TGTGCCAGCAGCTTCTTTTTAATTAACACTGAAGCTTTCTTT; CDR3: CASSFFLINTEAFF
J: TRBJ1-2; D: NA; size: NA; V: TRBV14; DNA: TGTGCCAGCAGCTCCAGAGGGTGGGGCTATGGCTACACCTTC; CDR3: CASSSRGWGYGYTF
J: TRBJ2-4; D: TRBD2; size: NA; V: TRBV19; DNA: TGTGCCAGTAACGGGGGGGATGCCAAAAACATTCAGTACTTC; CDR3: CASNGGDAKNIQYF
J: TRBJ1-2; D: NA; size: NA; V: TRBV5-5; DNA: TGTGCCAGCAGCTTGCCTCACCTAGGCTACACCTTC; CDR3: CASSLPHLGYTF
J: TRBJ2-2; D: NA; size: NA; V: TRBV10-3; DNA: TGTGCCATCAGTGACCCGGGAAAGGGAACCGGGGAGCTGTTTTTT; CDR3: CAISDPGKGTGELFF
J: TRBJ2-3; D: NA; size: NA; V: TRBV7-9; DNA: TGTGCCAGCAGCCTGAGCTCCGCGGCAGATACGCAGTATTTT; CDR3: CASSLSSAADTQYF
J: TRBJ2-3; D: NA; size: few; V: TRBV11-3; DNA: TGTGCCAGCAGCCCAGGAATGACCCGACAGGAACCAGATACGCAGTATTTT; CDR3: CASSPGMTRQEPDTQYF
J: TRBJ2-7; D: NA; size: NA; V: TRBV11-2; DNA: TGTGCCAGCAGCTTTATAGGTAGCGGAGACGAGCAGTACTTC; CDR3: CASSFIGSGDEQYF
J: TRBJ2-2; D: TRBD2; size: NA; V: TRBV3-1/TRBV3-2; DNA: TGTGCCAGCAGCCTTGGGGGGAGGGTCGCCGGGGAGCTGTTTTTT; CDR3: CASSLGGRVAGELFF
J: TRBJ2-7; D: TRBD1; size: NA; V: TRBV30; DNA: TGTGCCTGGAGTGTCGGGACAGGGCATTACGAGCAGTACTTC; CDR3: CAWSVGTGHYEQYF